This T cell receptor (beta chain) was identified in a study of shared clonotypes between healthy human individuals. Whole-study findings and limits: Despite large depth, sorted-subset datasets appeared incompletely sequenced.

Using immunoSEQ multiplex PCR, the repertoire was profiled, and TCRdb retains in-frame clones only, with some absent. The table includes 2,100,000 or so clones, almost 96% detected once. The V gene's germline CDR1 is MNHEY and CDR2 SVGAGI. The CDR3 loop spans 15 amino acids. Trimming left V 3 bases short and J 7 bases short, with 16 bases between. A word on this clone: Antigen unknown.

The sample was naive CD4+ T cells sorted from blood. The sample's subset: CD45RA+ positively selected. The chain has TRBV6-5 and TRBJ2-1; tentatively, D is TRBD2 (5 bases). The receptor was isolated from a man between 18 and 35 years old in good health. The CDR3 bases are TGTGCCAGCAGTTATGGTGGGAGTAATGGGAATGAGCAGTTCTTC. Amino acid sequence: CASSYGGSNGNEQFF.